This is a list of T cell receptor beta chains from one sample in a study. From the 5' RACE reads, TCRdb called clonotypes with MiXCR, one entry per CDR3 protein. The sample carries roughly 55,000 distinct CDR3 sequences, about 25% recorded once. Sample: tumor-infiltrating naive CD4+ T cells sorted from the breast tumor. Receptor source: a female donor with breast cancer. The CDR3 runs from the conserved cysteine through the conserved F or W. D genes are given only for firm matches. Clone size appears in some rows only: once, few, many, or a class for an expanded clone.

D	size	J	V	CDR3	DNA
NA	NA	TRBJ2-2	TRBV5-1	CASRPRETGELFF	TGCGCCAGCAGGCCCAGGGAGACCGGGGAGCTGTTTTTT
TRBD2	many	TRBJ2-1	TRBV20-1	CSARPGLAEQFF	TGCAGTGCTAGACCGGGACTAGCGGAGCAGTTCTTC
TRBD1	NA	TRBJ1-2	TRBV27	CASSSPGQNYGYTF	TGTGCCAGCAGCTCACCGGGACAGAACTATGGCTACACCTTC
TRBD1	NA	TRBJ1-1	TRBV20-1	CSAPAGTGAEAFF	TGCAGTGCTCCCGCCGGGACAGGGGCCGAAGCTTTCTTT
TRBD1	NA	TRBJ2-7	TRBV5-1	CASSSLDRGNEQYF	TGCGCCAGCAGCTCTCTCGACAGGGGAAACGAGCAGTACTTC
NA	few	TRBJ1-1	TRBV6-6	CASSYPVTREAFF	TGTGCCAGCAGTTACCCAGTTACAAGAGAAGCTTTCTTT
NA	few	TRBJ2-7	TRBV12-3/TRBV12-4	CASRRSTAFYEQYF	TGTGCCAGCAGACGATCGACGGCCTTCTACGAGCAGTACTTC
NA	few	TRBJ1-1	TRBV20-1	CSVRDGDTEAFF	TGCAGTGTCCGGGACGGTGACACTGAAGCTTTCTTT
TRBD2	few	TRBJ2-1	TRBV5-1	CASSQLADEQFF	TGCGCCAGCAGCCAACTAGCGGATGAGCAGTTCTTC
TRBD2	NA	TRBJ2-5	TRBV18	CASSPQEPTSVMYQETQYF	TGTGCCAGCTCACCACAGGAGCCCACTAGCGTCATGTACCAAGAGACCCAGTACTTC
NA	few	TRBJ1-2	TRBV7-9	CASSLEVDNYGYTF	TGTGCCAGCAGCTTAGAGGTAGACAACTATGGCTACACCTTC
TRBD2	NA	TRBJ2-2	TRBV20-1	CSARLRGRLTGELFF	TGCAGTGCCCGCTTGCGCGGGAGACTCACCGGGGAGCTGTTTTTT
NA	NA	TRBJ2-6	TRBV7-8	CASSSPEGGMRWGANVLTF	TGTGCCAGCAGCTCTCCTGAAGGGGGTATGCGATGGGGGGCCAACGTCCTGACTTTC
NA	NA	TRBJ1-5	TRBV28	CASSLWTNRYQPQHF	TGTGCCAGCAGTTTATGGACAAACCGCTATCAGCCCCAGCATTTT
TRBD1	few	TRBJ1-2	TRBV20-1	CSARTDRGQYGYTF	TGCAGTGCTAGGACCGACAGGGGGCAATATGGCTACACCTTC
NA	NA	TRBJ1-1	TRBV5-1	CASGGSVGGLMSNTEAFF	TGCGCCAGCGGCGGGTCGGTGGGGGGCCTTATGTCGAACACTGAAGCTTTCTTT
NA	many	TRBJ1-2	TRBV27	CASSLQANYGYTF	TGTGCCAGCAGTTTACAAGCTAACTATGGCTACACCTTC
NA	NA	TRBJ1-1	TRBV24-1	CATSAYGGTEAFF	TGTGCCACCAGTGCATATGGGGGCACTGAAGCTTTCTTT
TRBD2	many	TRBJ2-1	TRBV7-7	CASSLSYSGNEQFF	TGTGCTAGCAGCTTATCATATAGCGGGAATGAGCAGTTCTTC
TRBD1	few	TRBJ1-5	TRBV7-3	CASSPEVETGSHF	TGTGCCAGCAGCCCAGAGGTGGAGACAGGGTCGCATTTT
NA	many	TRBJ2-3	TRBV4-1	CASSQPFKRIQGNTQYF	TGCGCCAGCAGCCAACCTTTTAAGAGAATACAGGGAAATACGCAGTATTTT
TRBD1	NA	TRBJ2-7	TRBV27	CASSVRDRVGEQYF	TGTGCCAGCAGTGTCCGGGACAGGGTCGGCGAGCAGTACTTC
NA	few	TRBJ1-1	TRBV6-2/TRBV6-3	CASSYASVGTEAFF	TGTGCCAGCAGTTACGCGTCAGTAGGCACTGAAGCTTTCTTT
TRBD1	few	TRBJ2-7	TRBV12-3/TRBV12-4	CASSATNRGHEQYF	TGTGCCAGCAGTGCTACTAACAGGGGCCACGAGCAGTACTTC
TRBD2	NA	TRBJ2-3	TRBV20-1	CSALRLAGQDTQYF	TGCAGTGCTCTACGACTAGCGGGACAGGATACGCAGTATTTT
NA	NA	TRBJ1-2	TRBV7-2	CASSSHTNYGYTF	TGTGCCAGCAGCTCACATACCAACTATGGCTACACCTTC
NA	NA	TRBJ2-2	TRBV9	CASSFRGQNTGELFF	TGTGCCAGCAGCTTTCGCGGACAGAACACCGGGGAGCTGTTTTTT
NA	few	TRBJ2-3	TRBV5-1	CASSSSGYNTDTQYF	TGCGCCAGCAGCTCGAGCGGATACAACACAGATACGCAGTATTTT
NA	few	TRBJ1-5	TRBV7-8	CASSLRGGFNQPQHF	TGTGCCAGCAGCTTAAGAGGCGGGTTCAATCAGCCCCAGCATTTT
NA	NA	TRBJ2-2	TRBV5-1	CASSSDPNTGELFF	TGCGCCAGCAGCTCAGACCCGAACACCGGGGAGCTGTTTTTT
TRBD2	NA	TRBJ2-1	TRBV7-2	CASSLETSGRANEQFF	TGTGCCAGCAGCTTAGAAACTAGCGGGAGGGCCAATGAGCAGTTCTTC
NA	NA	TRBJ2-3	TRBV6-5	CASSKAVSTDTQYF	TGTGCCAGCAGTAAAGCGGTTAGCACAGATACGCAGTATTTT
NA	NA	TRBJ2-5	TRBV20-1	CSAIAETQYF	TGCAGTGCTATAGCGGAGACCCAGTACTTC
NA	few	TRBJ2-1	TRBV7-2	CASSRVIEQFF	TGTGCCAGCAGCCGGGTTATCGAGCAGTTCTTC
TRBD1	NA	TRBJ2-7	TRBV5-5	CASSPWTGRGEQYF	TGTGCCAGCAGCCCCTGGACAGGGCGAGGCGAGCAGTACTTC
NA	medium-sized	TRBJ1-2	TRBV12-3/TRBV12-4	CASSLGTRTATF	TGTGCCAGCAGTTTAGGGACGAGGACTGCCACCTTC
NA	NA	TRBJ2-7	TRBV13	CASSSPSQADEQYF	TGTGCCAGCAGCTCCCCTAGCCAGGCAGACGAGCAGTACTTC
TRBD1	many	TRBJ2-7	TRBV5-1	CASSLAGDRDYEQYF	TGCGCCAGCAGCTTGGCCGGGGACAGGGACTACGAGCAGTACTTC
NA	few	TRBJ2-5	TRBV5-1	CASSLGSGEETQYF	TGCGCCAGCAGCTTGGGTTCTGGGGAAGAGACCCAGTACTTC
TRBD2	once	TRBJ2-3	TRBV12-3/TRBV12-4	CASISRGYPTDTQYF	TGTGCCAGCATCTCGCGGGGGTATCCCACAGATACGCAGTATTTT